Shown below are 3 T cell receptor beta chains from a single sample sequenced in a study of blood T cell repertoires in COVID-19. Produced via immunoSEQ multiplex PCR; TCRdb's table is partial and in-frame only. Of a few hundred thousand clones listed, about four fifths were seen once; the top ten hold approximately 6.8%. The sample comprised PBMCs or T cells enriched from blood (not recorded which). Receptor source: a woman aged 40-49 years who had recovered from COVID-19.

This chain links TRBV7-9 with TRBJ2-3, with D possibly TRBD1 on 5 matching bases. CDR1 is SEHNR and CDR2 is FQNEAQ in the germline V gene (reference sequence). The CDR3 sequence is 16 residues long. V dropped 6 bases and J dropped 8 bases, with 24 bases sitting between them. This CDR3 is CASSLYSDIGISTQYF. The DNA for the CDR3 is TGTGCCAGCAGTCTTTACTCGGACATTGGGATCTCTACGCAGTATTTT. The full variable domain, with the rest looked up from reference TRBV7-9 and TRBJ2-3, is DTGVSQNPRHKITKRGQNVTFRCDPISEHNRLYWYRQTLGQGPEFLTYFQNEAQLEKSRLLSDRFSAERPKGSFSTLEIQRTEQGDSAMYLCASSLYSDIGISTQYFGPGTRLTVL.

Comment on this clone: Other DNA sequences within the sample encode an identical CDR3. The chain has TRBV5-1 and TRBJ2-2; the D is unclear. V lost 0 bases, J lost 1 base, and 4 bases lay in between. The CDR3 totals 14 residues. Per the germline V gene, CDR1 is SGHRS and CDR2 is YFSETQ. The CDR3 here is CASSLAGNTGELFF. The DNA for the CDR3 is TGCGCCAGCAGCTTGGCCGGGAACACCGGGGAGCTGTTTTTT.

The chain has TRBV9 and TRBJ2-1; 7 bases align to TRBD2. CDR1 SGDLS and CDR2 YYNGEE come from the germline V gene. There are 16 residues in the CDR3. The trim removed 4 bases at V and 4 bases at J, leaving 11 bases unmatched. The CDR3 protein is CASSPLGGGSYNEQFF. CDR3 bases: TGTGCCAGCAGCCCCCTGGGGGGAGGGAGTTACAATGAGCAGTTCTTC.